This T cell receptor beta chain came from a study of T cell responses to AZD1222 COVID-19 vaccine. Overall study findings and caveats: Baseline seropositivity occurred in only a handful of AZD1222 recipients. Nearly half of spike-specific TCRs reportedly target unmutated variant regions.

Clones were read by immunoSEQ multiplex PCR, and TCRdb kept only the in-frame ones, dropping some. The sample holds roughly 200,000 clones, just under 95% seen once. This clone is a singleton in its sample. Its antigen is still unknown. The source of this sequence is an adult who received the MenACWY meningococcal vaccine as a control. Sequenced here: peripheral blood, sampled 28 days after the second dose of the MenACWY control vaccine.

The CDR3 DNA follows: TGTGCCAGCAGCGCCCTAGCGGGGGGAAAAAACATTCAGTACTTC. As protein: CASSALAGGKNIQYF. The V gene is TRBV9, the J gene TRBJ2-4; TRBD2 matches at 11 bases. CDR1 and CDR2 (germline): SGDLS, YYNGEE. V was clipped by 3 bases and J by 4 bases; unmatched bases: 3. The CDR3 is 15 amino acids.